This TCR beta chain was documented in a study of blood T cell repertoires in COVID-19. Overall study: Material from acute and convalescent COVID-19 was sourced from the United States, Italy and Spain.

Data came from immunoSEQ multiplex PCR; TCRdb stores just in-frame clones and leaves some out. The repertoire consists of approximately 200,000 clones, with about 80% occurring once and the leading ten covering over 6.5%. From germline, CDR1 is MNHGY and CDR2 SAAAGT. CDR3 length: 18 residues. Trimming cost V 0 bases and J 1 base, with 18 bases left between them. Participants were aged about 18 to 100 years from approximately 24 US areas. Participant reports of clinical history set cohort assignment. Each recovered donor of Cohort 3 presented with two negative PCRs, clearance, or symptom resolution. This chain joins TRBV6-8 and TRBJ1-1; D uncertain. This clonotype was sampled from a middle-aged man who had recovered from COVID-19. Sequenced: PBMCs or T cells enriched from blood (not recorded which). CDR3 sequence: CASSYSSVRRHSNTEAFF. CDR3 nucleotide sequence: TGTGCCAGCAGTTACTCGAGTGTCAGGCGCCATTCGAACACTGAAGCTTTCTTT.